This entry features one T cell receptor (beta chain) sequence. The data originate from a study of cytomegalovirus exposure and HLA in healthy donors. The overall study: A prior study identified 120 million or so unique TCR beta sequences from 180 million or so T cells. Researchers found that about four fifths of 350 to 500 genotyped donors fell within the Caucasian-associated ancestry cluster.

There are 17 residues in the CDR3. Unmatched junction bases numbered 7, after V lost 3 bases and J lost 0 bases. Germline V gene data show CDR1 as GTSNPN and CDR2 as SVGIG (reference sequence). PCR employed 60 Vbeta and 13 Jbeta primers. Libraries were prepared by immunoSEQ multiplex PCR; TCRdb keeps only in-frame clonotypes and omits some of them. The data hold some 85,000 clones, with approximately 84% observed a single time. The sequenced sample was PBMCs. The sequence was obtained from a man aged 18-30 years in good health and CMV-seronegative. J is TRBJ1-6 and V is TRBV30; 8 positions agree with TRBD1. The CDR3 DNA sequence: TGTGCCTGGAGGATCGACAGGGGAACCTCCTATAATTCACCCCTCCACTTT. This encodes CAWRIDRGTSYNSPLHF.